What follows is one TCR beta chain and its context. Generated by immunoSEQ multiplex PCR, the TCRdb table keeps only in-frame clones and is missing some. The table records under 95,000 clones, 98% of them present only once. There are 17 residues in the CDR3. The entry originates in a study of technical replicates of blood from four donors. The rearrangement links TRBV12-1 to TRBJ1-5; the table's D call, TRBD1, was not checked against the DNA. TRBV12-1 is a known pseudogene. Specimen: T cells isolated from PBMCs. The sequence was obtained from a human donor in good health. The CDR3 nucleotides are TGTGCCAGCAGCTTCCGTCCACAGGGGAAGGGCAATCAGCCCCAGCATTTT. It encodes CASSFRPQGKGNQPQHF.